The 18 T cell receptor beta chains below were found in one sample sequenced in a study of T cells in Graves' hyperthyroidism and ophthalmopathy. The CDR3 regions of TCR beta were amplified from RNA transcripts. Researchers ran a first-round RT-PCR on the TCR CDR3 using the HTBI primer set. TCRdb processed the multiplex PCR reads anew with MiXCR; each CDR3 protein has one entry. The data hold around 300,000 distinct CDR3 sequences, with approximately 15% observed a single time. The sample was blood. These receptor sequences come from a woman under 40 with Graves' hyperthyroidism.

The CDR3 here is CAWLGETQYF. CDR3 nucleotides: TGTGCCTGGCTCGGTGAGACGCAGTATTTT. The V gene is TRBV30, the J gene TRBJ2-3; D is unresolved. Deletions cut 5 bases from V and 9 bases from J, with 9 bases between. The CDR3 covers 10 residues. Per germline, CDR1 GTSNPN and CDR2 SVGIG (reference sequence).

The sample holds many counts of this clonotype. This chain joins TRBV7-2 and TRBJ2-3; perhaps TRBD1 as D (5 bases). V lost 1 base, J lost 0 bases, and 17 bases lay in between. Germline CDR1 is SGHTA and CDR2 is FQGNSA. This CDR3 is 18 amino acids long. CDR3 sequence (DNA): TGTGCCAGCAGCTTAGTCTCGTTGGGGCTTACTAGCACAGATACGCAGTATTTT. Protein product: CASSLVSLGLTSTDTQYF.

This clonotype has at least ten counts. V and J are TRBV7-2 and TRBJ2-5, with 11 bases lining up with TRBD2. Germline CDR1 reads SGHTA; CDR2 reads FQGNSA. This CDR3 region has 15 residues. J lost 2 bases, V lost 6 bases, and 5 bases had no gene match. The CDR3 loop reads CASSTTSGVQETQYF. In DNA, the CDR3 is TGTGCCAGCAGTACGACTAGCGGGGTGCAAGAGACCCAGTACTTC.

This clonotype was counted many times. The rearrangement uses TRBV19 and TRBJ1-4, with 11 nucleotides matching TRBD1. Germline CDR1 is LNHDA and CDR2 is SQIVND (reference sequence). The CDR3 is made up of 19 amino acids. The V segment lost 10 bases and the J segment 2 bases; nucleotides outside the gene matches: 18. CDR3 DNA sequence: TGTGCCACCCGGAACCCGGGGACAGGGGGAATATCGACTAATGAAAAACTGTTTTTT. Its translation is CATRNPGTGGISTNEKLFF.

This clonotype was seen a handful of times. The rearrangement uses TRBV7-2 and TRBJ2-3; D assignment may be TRBD1 or TRBD2 (5 bases each). Germline V lookup: CDR1 SGHTA, CDR2 FQGNSA. Trimming shortened V by 5 bases and J by 2 bases, and 14 bases separated the two germline ends. The CDR3 is 15 residues long. CDR3 amino acids: CASSVGAVDTDTQYF. The CDR3, as DNA: TGTGCCAGCAGCGTCGGGGCAGTCGACACAGATACGCAGTATTTT.

On this clonotype itself: The junction and the germline gene differ at one end; a read error may be behind it. The chain carries TRBV20-1 and TRBJ2-1; TRBD2 matches at 7 bases. Germline assignment: CDR1 DFQATT and CDR2 SNEGSKA (reference sequence). This CDR3 spans 12 amino acids. CDR3 region: CSASPVGREPFF. CDR3 DNA: TGCAGTGCTAGCCCCGTGGGGCGGGAGCCGTTCTTC.

This clonotype was recorded many times. The chain recombines TRBV5-4 with TRBJ2-5, with D possibly TRBD2 on 6 matching bases. Germline V lookup: CDR1 SGHNT, CDR2 YYREEE (reference sequence). Deletions cut 1 base from V and 3 bases from J, with 10 bases between. The CDR3 sequence is 14 residues long. The CDR3 DNA reads TGTGCCAGCAGCTTGTACACGGGGGAAGAGACCCAGTACTTC. Translated, it gives CASSLYTGEETQYF.

This clonotype was counted at least ten times. The V call is TRBV20-1, the J call TRBJ2-7, with 7 bases identical to TRBD2. Looked up from germline, CDR1 is DFQATT and CDR2 is SNEGSKA (reference sequence). V shed 6 bases, J shed 0 bases, and the junction held 8 bases outside the gene matches. The length of the CDR3 is 14 residues. CDR3 region: CSAQASGYSYEQYF. The CDR3, as DNA: TGCAGTGCCCAAGCTAGCGGTTACTCCTACGAGCAGTACTTC.

The rearrangement joins TRBV5-1 to TRBJ2-3; D call uncertain. The CDR3 consists of 16 residues. Germline CDR1 and CDR2: SGHRS and YFSETQ. V shed 4 bases and J shed 2 bases, with 17 bases lying between them. CDR3 bases: TGCGCCAGCAGCCCGGTTTTTGAAGGATTCACAGATACGCAGTATTTT. It is translated as CASSPVFEGFTDTQYF.

This clonotype was observed a handful of times. The CDR3 DNA reads as TGCAGTGCTTACAGGGGTTCCAATCAGCCCCAGCATTTT. This encodes CSAYRGSNQPQHF. The rearrangement links TRBV20-1 to TRBJ1-5, with TRBD1 matching 7 bases. Germline CDR1 reads DFQATT; CDR2 reads SNEGSKA (reference sequence). This CDR3 is 13 amino acids long. J was trimmed by 3 bases and V by 5 bases; bases with no gene match: 4.

Only a few counts were recorded for this clonotype. The J gene is TRBJ2-1, the V gene TRBV5-5; 7 nucleotides match TRBD2. The CDR3 has 16 residues. Germline CDR1 reads SGHKS; CDR2 reads YYEKEE (reference sequence). Trimming removed 2 bases from V and 2 bases from J; junction bases left unmatched: 7. This chain's CDR3 is CASSLHRGSTYNEQFF. CDR3 bases: TGTGCCAGCAGCTTACACCGCGGGAGCACCTACAATGAGCAGTTCTTC.

The V call is TRBV29-1, the J call TRBJ2-5, with D possibly matching TRBD2 (5 bases). CDR1 SQVTM and CDR2 ANQGSEA come from the germline V gene. This CDR3 contains 14 residues. The V and J ends lost 1 base and 5 bases respectively, with 14 bases between them. The CDR3 protein is CSVEAPRARETQYF. Written as DNA, the CDR3 is TGCAGCGTTGAAGCCCCGAGGGCCCGGGAGACCCAGTACTTC.

The genes are TRBV3-1 and TRBJ2-3; TRBD2 matches 8 bases. V gave up 4 bases and J gave up 6 bases; unmatched junction bases: 9. The CDR3 is 15 amino acids. Germline CDR1 and CDR2: LGHDT and YNNKEL (reference sequence). The CDR3 coding sequence is TGTGCCAGCAGCCCCACCGGACTAGCAACGGATACGCAGTATTTT. Amino acids: CASSPTGLATDTQYF.

This clonotype was observed many times. The chain has TRBV2 and TRBJ2-7; D is unresolved. This CDR3 region has 12 residues. CDR1 is SNHLY and CDR2 is FYNNEI in the germline V gene. Trimming cost V 6 bases and J 3 bases, with 9 bases left between them. The CDR3 bases are TGTGCCAGCAGGAGCTACGACTACGAGCAGTACTTC. Protein product: CASRSYDYEQYF.

This clonotype was seen at least ten times. This chain connects TRBV7-2 to TRBJ2-6, with D maybe TRBD1 (5 bases). The V end lost 5 bases, the J end lost 3 bases, and 11 bases lay between the germline ends. Germline CDR1 SGHTA, CDR2 FQGNSA. The CDR3 runs to 15 residues. The CDR3 bases are TGTGCCAGCAGCAGGGGCAATGTTGGGGCCAACGTCCTGACTTTC. It is translated as CASSRGNVGANVLTF. Using reference TRBV7-2 and TRBJ2-6 for the parts outside the CDR3, the full variable domain is GAGVSQSPSNKVTEKGKDVELRCDPISGHTALYWYRQSLGQGLEFLIYFQGNSAPDKSGLPSDRFSAERTGGSVSTLTIQRTQQEDSAVYLCASSRGNVGANVLTFGAGSRLTVL.

This rearrangement joins TRBV12-3 or TRBV12-4 to TRBJ2-3; D not certain. The V end was cut by 2 bases, the J end by 2 bases, with 11 bases between. The CDR3 consists of 15 residues. This CDR3 reads CASSLTRINTDTQYF. The CDR3 DNA follows: TGTGCCAGCAGTTTAACCCGGATCAACACAGATACGCAGTATTTT.

The table lists this clonotype with many counts. This chain's CDR3 is CASSSEGVPSAPLHF. DNA of the CDR3: TGTGCCAGCAGCTCAGAAGGGGTCCCTTCTGCACCCCTCCACTTT. The rearrangement links TRBV7-9 to TRBJ1-6; perhaps TRBD1 as D (5 bases). The V end was cut by 4 bases, the J end by 11 bases, with 18 bases between. There are 15 residues in the CDR3. Germline V lookup: CDR1 SEHNR, CDR2 FQNEAQ (reference sequence).

In its sample, this clonotype was seen many times. The J gene is TRBJ2-7, the V gene TRBV29-1; D assignment may be TRBD1 or TRBD2 (5 bases each). The CDR3 sequence is 19 residues long. V was pared by 4 bases and J by 3 bases, with 31 bases between. The germline gives CDR1 SQVTM, CDR2 ANQGSEA. The CDR3 is CSVGRISPADARGFYEQYF. The CDR3 DNA is TGCAGCGTTGGACGGATCTCCCCGGCGGACGCCCGGGGCTTCTACGAGCAGTACTTC.